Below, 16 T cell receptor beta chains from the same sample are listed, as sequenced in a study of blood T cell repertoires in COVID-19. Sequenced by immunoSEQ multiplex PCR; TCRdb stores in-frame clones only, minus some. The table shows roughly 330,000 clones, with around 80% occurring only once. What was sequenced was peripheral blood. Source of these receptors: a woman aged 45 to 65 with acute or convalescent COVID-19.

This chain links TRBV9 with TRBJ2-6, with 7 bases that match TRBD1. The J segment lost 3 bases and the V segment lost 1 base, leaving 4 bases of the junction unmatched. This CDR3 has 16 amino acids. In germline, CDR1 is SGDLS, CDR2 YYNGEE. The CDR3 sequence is CASSVNRGGGANVLTF. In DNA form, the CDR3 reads TGTGCCAGCAGCGTAAACAGGGGTGGTGGGGCCAACGTCCTGACTTTC.

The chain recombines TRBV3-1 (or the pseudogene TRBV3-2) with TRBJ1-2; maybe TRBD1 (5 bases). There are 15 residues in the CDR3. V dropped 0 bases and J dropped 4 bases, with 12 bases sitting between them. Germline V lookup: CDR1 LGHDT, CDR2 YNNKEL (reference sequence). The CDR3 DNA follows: TGTGCCAGCAGCCAAGATGGTGGGGGGTCCTATGGCTACACCTTC. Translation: CASSQDGGGSYGYTF.

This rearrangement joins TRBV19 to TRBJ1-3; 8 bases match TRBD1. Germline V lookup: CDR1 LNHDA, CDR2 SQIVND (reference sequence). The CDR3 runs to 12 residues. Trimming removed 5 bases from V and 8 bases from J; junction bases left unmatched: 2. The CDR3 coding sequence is TGTGCCAGTAGTTCAGGGGGCCACACCATATATTTT. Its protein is CASSSGGHTIYF.

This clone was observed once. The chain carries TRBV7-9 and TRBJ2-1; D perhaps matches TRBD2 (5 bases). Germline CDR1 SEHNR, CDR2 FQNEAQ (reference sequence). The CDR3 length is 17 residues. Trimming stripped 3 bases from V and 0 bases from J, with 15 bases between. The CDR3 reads CASSLRTGIGSYNEQFF. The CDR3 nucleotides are TGTGCCAGCAGCTTGCGGACCGGGATCGGCTCCTACAATGAGCAGTTCTTC. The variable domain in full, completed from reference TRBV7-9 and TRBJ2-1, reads DTGVSQNPRHKITKRGQNVTFRCDPISEHNRLYWYRQTLGQGPEFLTYFQNEAQLEKSRLLSDRFSAERPKGSFSTLEIQRTEQGDSAMYLCASSLRTGIGSYNEQFFGPGTRLTVL.

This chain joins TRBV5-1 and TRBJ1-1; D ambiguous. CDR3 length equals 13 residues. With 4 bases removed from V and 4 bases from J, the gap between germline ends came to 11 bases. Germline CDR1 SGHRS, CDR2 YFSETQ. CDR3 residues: CASSNGGGTEAFF. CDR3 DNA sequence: TGCGCCAGCAGCAATGGCGGTGGCACTGAAGCTTTCTTT. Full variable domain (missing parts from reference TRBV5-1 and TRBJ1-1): KAGVTQTPRYLIKTRGQQVTLSCSPISGHRSVSWYQQTPGQGLQFLFEYFSETQRNKGNFPGRFSGRQFSNSRSEMNVSTLELGDSALYLCASSNGGGTEAFFGQGTRLTVV.

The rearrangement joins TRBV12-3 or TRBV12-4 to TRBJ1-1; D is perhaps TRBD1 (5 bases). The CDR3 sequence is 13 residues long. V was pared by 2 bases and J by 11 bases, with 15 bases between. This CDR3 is CASSLHATKGAFF. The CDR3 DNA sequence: TGTGCCAGCAGTTTACATGCAACAAAGGGGGCTTTCTTT.

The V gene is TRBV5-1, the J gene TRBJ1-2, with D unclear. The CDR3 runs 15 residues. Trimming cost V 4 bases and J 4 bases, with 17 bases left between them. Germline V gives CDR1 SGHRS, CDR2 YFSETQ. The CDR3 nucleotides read TGCGCCAGCAGCGCGGGCGGCGGGATGGGCTATGGCTACACCTTC. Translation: CASSAGGGMGYGYTF.

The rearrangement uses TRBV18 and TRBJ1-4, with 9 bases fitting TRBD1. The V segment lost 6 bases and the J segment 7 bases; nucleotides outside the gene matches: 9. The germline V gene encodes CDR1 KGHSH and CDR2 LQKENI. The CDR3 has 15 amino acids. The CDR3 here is CASSPRQGESEKLFF. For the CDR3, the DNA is TGTGCCAGCTCGCCCAGACAGGGGGAGAGTGAAAAACTGTTTTTT.

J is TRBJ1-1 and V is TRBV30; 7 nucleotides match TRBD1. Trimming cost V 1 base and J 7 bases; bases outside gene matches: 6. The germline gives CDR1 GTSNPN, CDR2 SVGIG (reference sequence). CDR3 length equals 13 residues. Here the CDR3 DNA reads TGTGCCTGGAGTGCGGGACAGTCATATGAAGCTTTCTTT. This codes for CAWSAGQSYEAFF.

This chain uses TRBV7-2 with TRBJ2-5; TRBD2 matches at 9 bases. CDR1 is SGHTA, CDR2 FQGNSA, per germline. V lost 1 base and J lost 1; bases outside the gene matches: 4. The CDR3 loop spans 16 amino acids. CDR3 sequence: CASSLGVSGGQETQYF. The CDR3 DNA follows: TGTGCCAGCAGCTTAGGGGTTAGCGGGGGCCAAGAGACCCAGTACTTC.

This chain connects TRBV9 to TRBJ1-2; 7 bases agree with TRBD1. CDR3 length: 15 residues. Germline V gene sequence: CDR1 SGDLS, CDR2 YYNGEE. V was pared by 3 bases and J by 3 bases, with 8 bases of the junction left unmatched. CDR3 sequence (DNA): TGTGCCAGCAGCGGCCGGGGGACAGTAGACTATGGCTACACCTTC. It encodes CASSGRGTVDYGYTF.

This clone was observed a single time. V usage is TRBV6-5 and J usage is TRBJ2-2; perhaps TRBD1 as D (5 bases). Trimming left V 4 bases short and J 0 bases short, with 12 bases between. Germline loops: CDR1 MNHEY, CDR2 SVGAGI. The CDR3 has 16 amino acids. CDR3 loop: CASSFGRAPNTGELFF. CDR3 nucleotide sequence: TGTGCCAGCAGTTTTGGCAGGGCCCCGAACACCGGGGAGCTGTTTTTT.

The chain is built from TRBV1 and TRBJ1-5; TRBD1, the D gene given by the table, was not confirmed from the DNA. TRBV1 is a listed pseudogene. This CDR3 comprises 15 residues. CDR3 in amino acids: CTSSQGTGGNQPQHF. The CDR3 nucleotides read TGCACCAGCAGCCAAGGGACAGGGGGCAATCAGCCCCAGCATTTT.

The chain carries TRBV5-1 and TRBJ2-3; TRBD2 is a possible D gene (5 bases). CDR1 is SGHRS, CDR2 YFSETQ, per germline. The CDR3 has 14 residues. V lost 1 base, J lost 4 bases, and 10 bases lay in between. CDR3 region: CASSLSLASDTQYF. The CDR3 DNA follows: TGCGCCAGCAGCTTGAGCCTAGCTTCAGATACGCAGTATTTT. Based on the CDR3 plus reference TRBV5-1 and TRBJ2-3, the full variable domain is KAGVTQTPRYLIKTRGQQVTLSCSPISGHRSVSWYQQTPGQGLQFLFEYFSETQRNKGNFPGRFSGRQFSNSRSEMNVSTLELGDSALYLCASSLSLASDTQYFGPGTRLTVL.

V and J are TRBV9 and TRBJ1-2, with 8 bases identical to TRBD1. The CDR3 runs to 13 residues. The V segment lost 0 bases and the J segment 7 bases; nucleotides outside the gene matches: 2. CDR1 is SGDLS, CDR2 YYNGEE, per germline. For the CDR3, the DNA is TGTGCCAGCAGCGTAGGGACAGGGATTGGCTACACCTTC. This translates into CASSVGTGIGYTF. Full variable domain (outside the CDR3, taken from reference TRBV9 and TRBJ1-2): DSGVTQTPKHLITATGQRVTLRCSPRSGDLSVYWYQQSLDQGLQFLIQYYNGEERAKGNILERFSAQQFPDLHSELNLSSLELGDSALYFCASSVGTGIGYTFGSGTRLTVV.

CDR3 sequence (DNA): TGTGCCAGCAGCTTGATCCAGGGGGGAGATACGCAGTATTTT. Its protein is CASSLIQGGDTQYF. V gene TRBV5-4 combines with J gene TRBJ2-3; possibly TRBD1 for D (7 bases). In germline, CDR1 is SGHNT, CDR2 YYREEE (reference sequence). V was cut by 1 base and J by 5 bases, with 11 bases left in between. The CDR3 consists of 14 residues.